This is a list of T cell receptor beta chains from one sample in a study of blood T cell repertoires in COVID-19. The assay was immunoSEQ multiplex PCR, and TCRdb's table has in-frame clones only and misses some. The sample has about 45,000 clones, 70% to 90% seen once. Sequencing was performed on peripheral blood. These receptors were taken from a human donor in a cohort sampled during active COVID-19. CDR3s leave out the opening cysteine and the closing phenylalanine or tryptophan. Fields, in order: V gene, J gene, D gene, CDR3 protein. The D gene is left open where the match is weak.

>TRBV27|TRBJ1-5|NA
ASSLGPGRINQPQH
>TRBV18|TRBJ1-6|TRBD1
ASSPQGQGNSPLH
>TRBV7-2|TRBJ1-5|NA
ASSPAGGSNQPQH
>TRBV19|TRBJ2-7|TRBD2
ASCKAGANSYEQY
>TRBV29-1|TRBJ2-7|TRBD1
SVGDRAEQY
>TRBV19|TRBJ1-4|NA
ASPSGTQCEKLF
>TRBV7-2|TRBJ1-4|TRBD1
ASSLAGTAGFEKLF
>TRBV5-6|TRBJ1-4|NA
ASSLDRVLF
>TRBV6-6|TRBJ2-7|TRBD1
ASSTSGTGLDYEQY
>TRBV6-4|TRBJ1-5|NA
ASSDPPPSRNQPQH
>TRBV7-3|TRBJ2-3|TRBD2
ASSLAGADTQY
>TRBV19|TRBJ2-5|TRBD2
ASSTTGTSGAETQY
>TRBV15|TRBJ2-4|TRBD1
ATSREGSRTGKRHIQY
>TRBV19|TRBJ1-5|TRBD1
ASSIKTGTGSNQPQH
>TRBV6-1|TRBJ1-6|TRBD1
ASSEWTGRSPLH
>TRBV7-2|TRBJ1-3|NA
ASSLYFQGSSGNTIY
>TRBV3-1/TRBV3-2|TRBJ1-2|NA
ASSQESTVYT
>TRBV3-1/TRBV3-2|TRBJ1-4|NA
ASSQGGDNEKLF
>TRBV12-3/TRBV12-4|TRBJ1-2|TRBD1
ASLQGAGYGYT
>TRBV30|TRBJ1-1|NA
AWSVRQHEAF
>TRBV30|TRBJ2-2|TRBD2
AWSPGGALAGELF
>TRBV11-3|TRBJ2-1|NA
ASSPESSYNEQF
>TRBV30|TRBJ2-7|TRBD1
ACGTGVSYEQY
>TRBV7-3|TRBJ2-1|TRBD2
ASSLRSGGAYNEQF
>TRBV5-6|TRBJ2-3|TRBD2
ASSYRTSRTDTQY
>TRBV5-8|TRBJ1-4|TRBD1
ASSTGDSSTNEKLF
>TRBV5-5|TRBJ2-7|TRBD1
ASSMDRVGEQY
>TRBV30|TRBJ1-4|TRBD1
AWVPGQRQNEKLF
>TRBV4-1|TRBJ2-3|NA
ASSPSTLYPGWGRQPRDTQY
>TRBV18|TRBJ1-3|TRBD1
ASSPSTGGTAGNTIY
>TRBV29-1|TRBJ1-3|NA
SVVAGNTIY
>TRBV27|TRBJ1-1|TRBD1
ASSSFGLGNRGRISEAF
>TRBV3-1/TRBV3-2|TRBJ2-5|NA
ASSHPGTTVHLY
>TRBV19|TRBJ1-5|NA
ASSNAGPNQPQH
>TRBV30|TRBJ2-7|TRBD1
AWSVRGTGWPYEQY
>TRBV25-1|TRBJ1-5|NA
ASPDGTRGPNQPQH
>TRBV4-3|TRBJ1-6|NA
ASSRWSSGSSYNSPLH